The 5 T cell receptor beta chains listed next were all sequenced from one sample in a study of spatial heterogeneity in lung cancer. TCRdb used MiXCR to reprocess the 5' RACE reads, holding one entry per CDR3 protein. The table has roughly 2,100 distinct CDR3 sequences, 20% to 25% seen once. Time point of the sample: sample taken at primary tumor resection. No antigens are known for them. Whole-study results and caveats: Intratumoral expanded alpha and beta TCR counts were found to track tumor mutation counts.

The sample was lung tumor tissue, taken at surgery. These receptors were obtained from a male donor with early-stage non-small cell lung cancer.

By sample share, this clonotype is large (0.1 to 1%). The DNA of the CDR3 is TGTGCCAGCAGTCGGACCGGACAGGGAACTTCTGGAAACACCATATATTTT. Protein product: CASSRTGQGTSGNTIYF. V usage is TRBV6-1 and J usage is TRBJ1-3; TRBD1 agrees at 8 bases. The CDR3 is 17 amino acids. V was pared by 5 bases and J by 1 base, with 10 bases of the junction left unmatched. Germline CDR1 and CDR2: MNHNS and SASEGT.

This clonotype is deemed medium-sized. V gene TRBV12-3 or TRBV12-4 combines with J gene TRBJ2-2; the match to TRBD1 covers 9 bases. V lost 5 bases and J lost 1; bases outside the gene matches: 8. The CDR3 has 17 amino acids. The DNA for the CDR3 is TGTGCCAGCAGTCTCTGGACAGGGGCTCAGAACACCGGGGAGCTGTTTTTT. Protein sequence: CASSLWTGAQNTGELFF.

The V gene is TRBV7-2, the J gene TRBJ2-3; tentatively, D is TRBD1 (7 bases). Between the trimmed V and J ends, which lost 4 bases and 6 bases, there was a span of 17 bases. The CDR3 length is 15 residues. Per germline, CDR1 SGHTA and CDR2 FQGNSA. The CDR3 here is CASSSQGRGVDTQYF. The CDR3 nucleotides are TGTGCCAGCAGCTCACAGGGGCGGGGAGTCGATACGCAGTATTTT.

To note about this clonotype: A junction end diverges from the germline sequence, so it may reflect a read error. The DNA of the CDR3 is TGTGCCACCAGTGAGACAGACAGGGGCGCTACTTACTTC. This encodes CATSETDRGATYF. This chain uses TRBV24-1 with TRBJ2-1; 8 bases are a match to TRBD1. The CDR3 runs to 13 residues. Germline CDR1 reads KGHDR; CDR2 reads SFDVKD.

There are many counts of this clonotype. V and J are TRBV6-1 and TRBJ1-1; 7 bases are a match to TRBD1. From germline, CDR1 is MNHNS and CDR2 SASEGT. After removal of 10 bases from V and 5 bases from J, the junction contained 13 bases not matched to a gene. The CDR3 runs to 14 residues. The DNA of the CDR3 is TGTGCCACATTAGGGGGCGCGTTGATTACTGAAGCTTTCTTT. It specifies CATLGGALITEAFF.